Presented here are 27 T cell receptor beta chains from one specimen sequenced in a study of cytomegalovirus exposure and HLA in healthy donors. PCR involved 60 Vbeta and 13 Jbeta primers. Assay used: immunoSEQ multiplex PCR; TCRdb lists only in-frame clones, some missing. The sample includes 75,000 or so clones, 50% to 80% of them seen just once. Sequencing input: PBMCs. These receptors all stem from a man between 40 and 49 years old in good health and CMV-seropositive.

The V and J genes are TRBV5-1 and TRBJ2-5, with TRBD2 identical over 7 bases. The J call is in doubt because the DNA end fits TRBJ2-7 better. The CDR3 loop spans 15 amino acids. Germline lookup yields CDR1 SGHRS and CDR2 YFSETQ. CDR3 bases: TGCGCCAGCAGCTTGGCGGGACTAACCCCCTACGAGCAGTACTTC. Its translation: CASSLAGLTPYEQYF.

The sample holds one count of this clone. The chain recombines TRBV12-5 with TRBJ2-4; the D gene is possibly TRBD1 (5 bases). Trimming took off 9 bases at V and 12 bases at J, with 21 bases between the two ends. The CDR3 consists of 13 residues. The germline gives CDR1 LGHNT, CDR2 FRNRAP. CDR3 region: CASAHNTPGNQYF. CDR3 DNA sequence: TGTGCTAGCGCACACAATACTCCAGGGAATCAGTACTTC.

The chain employs TRBV15 and TRBJ2-2; 12 bases match TRBD2. With V trimmed by 0 bases and J by 7 bases, 15 bases remained unmatched. From germline, CDR1 is LNHNV and CDR2 YYDKDF (reference sequence). The CDR3 runs to 20 residues. DNA of the CDR3: TGTGCCACCAGCAGAGATCCCCCCATACTAGCGGGGGGCCACAGCGGGGAGCTGTTTTTT. Protein: CATSRDPPILAGGHSGELFF.

CDR3 residues: CASGPSVNTDTQYF. The CDR3 bases are TGTGCCAGCGGCCCATCTGTAAACACAGATACGCAGTATTTT. The rearrangement joins TRBV2 to TRBJ2-3; D is unclear. V lost 8 bases, J lost 2 bases, and 14 bases lay in between. The CDR3 extends over 14 amino acids. Per the germline V gene, CDR1 is SNHLY and CDR2 is FYNNEI. Supplemented by reference TRBV2 and TRBJ2-3, the full variable domain reads EPEVTQTPSHQVTQMGQEVILRCVPISNHLYFYWYRQILGQKVEFLVSFYNNEISEKSEIFDDQFSVERPDGSNFTLKIRSTKLEDSAMYFCASGPSVNTDTQYFGPGTRLTVL.

This chain connects TRBV27 to TRBJ1-4; D is possibly TRBD1 (6 bases). The CDR3 totals 17 residues. The V end was cut by 5 bases, the J end by 0 bases, with 16 bases between. Looked up from germline, CDR1 is MNHEY and CDR2 is SMNVEV (reference sequence). The CDR3 nucleotides read TGTGCCAGCAGTACCTTACTACAGGGCGCAACTAATGAAAAACTGTTTTTT. As protein: CASSTLLQGATNEKLFF. Together with reference TRBV27 and TRBJ1-4, the CDR3 gives the full variable domain: EAQVTQNPRYLITVTGKKLTVTCSQNMNHEYMSWYRQDPGLGLRQIYYSMNVEVTDKGDVPEGYKVSRKEKRNFPLILESPSPNQTSLYFCASSTLLQGATNEKLFFGSGTQLSVL.

The chain links TRBV29-1 to TRBJ2-5; 8 bases are a match to TRBD2. The J call could be wrong; TRBJ2-7 is a better fit for the DNA end. There are 15 residues in the CDR3. Germline values: CDR1 SQVTM, CDR2 ANQGSEA. CDR3 in DNA: TGCAGCGTGACCGGGGGGGGCCTTACCTCCTACGAGCAGTACTTC. Protein: CSVTGGGLTSYEQYF.

The CDR3 sequence is CASRDRNNEQFF. The CDR3, as DNA: TGTGCCTCAAGGGACAGGAACAATGAGCAGTTCTTC. This chain uses TRBV30 with TRBJ2-1, with 8 nucleotides matching TRBD1. Germline CDR1 GTSNPN, CDR2 SVGIG (reference sequence). V was pared by 7 bases and J by 5 bases, with 4 bases of the junction left unmatched. The CDR3 has 12 residues.

The chain links TRBV30 to TRBJ1-5; D remains ambiguous. Per germline, CDR1 GTSNPN and CDR2 SVGIG (reference sequence). This CDR3 region has 13 residues. Trimming removed 3 bases at V and 0 bases at J, with 6 bases between. In nucleotides, the CDR3 is TGTGCCTGGAGCCGGGGTAGCAATCAGCCCCAGCATTTT. It codes for CAWSRGSNQPQHF.

The count of this clone is one. This CDR3 reads CASSSLAGGSYNEQFF. CDR3 DNA sequence: TGTGCCAGCAGTTCGTTAGCGGGGGGGTCGTACAATGAGCAGTTCTTC. The chain joins TRBV28 to TRBJ2-1; TRBD2 matches 11 bases. Unmatched junction bases numbered 6, after V lost 4 bases and J lost 4 bases. The CDR3 loop spans 16 amino acids. Germline CDR1 reads MDHEN; CDR2 reads SYDVKM.

This chain joins TRBV4-2 and TRBJ2-3, with 10 bases identical to TRBD2. CDR1 is LGHNA, CDR2 YNFKEQ, per germline. The CDR3 sequence is 18 residues long. J gave up 2 bases and V 0 bases, and 8 bases lay outside the gene matches. The CDR3 loop reads CASSQDPGTSVPTDTQYF. The DNA of the CDR3 is TGTGCCAGCAGCCAAGATCCGGGGACTAGCGTACCCACAGATACGCAGTATTTT.

The V gene is TRBV19, the J gene TRBJ2-5; D is uncertain. CDR1 and CDR2 (germline): LNHDA, SQIVND (reference sequence). The CDR3 contains 12 residues. Trimming pared 3 bases from V and 5 bases from J, leaving 7 bases between. The CDR3 sequence: CASSIGDETQYF. As DNA, the CDR3 is TGTGCCAGTAGTATTGGAGACGAGACCCAGTACTTC. Supplemented by reference TRBV19 and TRBJ2-5, the full variable domain reads DGGITQSPKYLFRKEGQNVTLSCEQNLNHDAMYWYRQDPGQGLRLIYYSQIVNDFQKGDIAEGYSVSREKKESFPLTVTSAQKNPTAFYLCASSIGDETQYFGPGTRLLVL.

The chain recombines TRBV28 with TRBJ2-2, with 10 bases matching TRBD2. The junction had 3 bases not matched to a gene; V was cut back by 3 bases and J by 5 bases. This CDR3 is built from 15 residues. Germline loops: CDR1 MDHEN, CDR2 SYDVKM. CDR3 residues: CASSFSGGKTGELFF. CDR3 DNA: TGTGCCAGCAGTTTTAGCGGGGGGAAAACCGGGGAGCTGTTTTTT.

CDR3 protein: CASSRTSLSTDTQYF. The CDR3 region has the DNA TGCGCCAGCAGTCGGACATCCCTTAGCACAGATACGCAGTATTTT. This chain links TRBV5-1 with TRBJ2-3; possible D gene TRBD1, 5 bases. The CDR3 length is 15 residues. CDR1 and CDR2 from the germline V gene are SGHRS and YFSETQ. V dropped 5 bases and J dropped 0 bases, with 13 bases sitting between them.

The chain uses TRBV6-5 and TRBJ1-2; TRBD1 matches 8 bases. CDR3 length equals 14 residues. V shed 8 bases and J 8 bases; nucleotides not matched to a gene: 13. Germline CDR1 and CDR2: MNHEY and SVGAGI. The CDR3 DNA sequence: TGTGCCAGCGCCGAAGGACAGGGAATAGGAGGCTACACCTTC. Translating it yields CASAEGQGIGGYTF.

J is TRBJ1-4 and V is TRBV4-3; D is ambiguous. The CDR3 extends over 16 amino acids. Trimming took 7 bases from V and 0 from J, leaving 15 bases between them. CDR1 LGHNA and CDR2 YSLEER come from the germline V gene. In DNA, the CDR3 is TGCGCCAGCACCCGACAAGTGCCTGCAACTAATGAAAAACTGTTTTTT. Protein: CASTRQVPATNEKLFF.

The rearrangement joins TRBV11-3 to TRBJ1-6, with D possibly matching TRBD1 (6 bases). This CDR3 region has 13 residues. The germline gives CDR1 SGHNT, CDR2 YENEEA. Trimming took 8 bases from V and 9 from J, leaving 14 bases between them. As DNA, the CDR3 is TGTGCCAGCCATCTACAGGGTTCTTCACCCCTCCACTTT. Translating it yields CASHLQGSSPLHF.

A word on this clone: At one end the junction does not follow the germline gene, possibly because of a read error. J is TRBJ1-1 and V is TRBV7-7, with 11 bases fitting TRBD1. Per the germline V gene, CDR1 is SSHAT and CDR2 is FNYEAQ (reference sequence). There are 16 residues in the CDR3. The CDR3, as DNA: TGTGCTAGCAGCCTTGGACAGGGGGCGGGGGACACTGAAGCTTTCTTT. Its protein is CASSLGQGAGDTEAFF.

The V and J genes are TRBV15 and TRBJ2-3; D is possibly TRBD2 (6 bases). The V end lost 6 bases, the J end lost 2 bases, and 9 bases lay between the germline ends. Germline V gene lookup returns CDR1 LNHNV and CDR2 YYDKDF (reference sequence). This CDR3 is 13 amino acids long. The CDR3 sequence: CATSPDYTDTQYF. The CDR3 nucleotides read TGTGCCACCAGTCCGGACTACACAGATACGCAGTATTTT.

Notes on this clone: At one of its ends the junction is not consistent with the germline gene, which may arise from a read error. CDR3 region: CASSLSDRGLVNF. DNA of the CDR3: TGTGCCAGCAGTCTCTCAGACAGGGGGCTCGTTAATTTC. The chain uses TRBV28 and TRBJ2-7; TRBD1 aligns across 10 bases. The CDR3 extends over 13 amino acids. Germline CDR1 is MDHEN and CDR2 is SYDVKM.

The V call is TRBV11-2, the J call TRBJ2-7, with D perhaps matching TRBD1 (6 bases). V lost 5 bases and J 2 bases, leaving 13 bases between the germline ends. CDR1 SGHAT and CDR2 FQNNGV come from the germline V gene. The CDR3 runs 14 residues. DNA of the CDR3: TGTGCCAGCAGCCCTCGGACAGAAACCTACGAGCAGTACTTC. Translated: CASSPRTETYEQYF.

The V call is TRBV6-5, the J call TRBJ2-1, with 10 bases lining up with TRBD2. Looked up from germline, CDR1 is MNHEY and CDR2 is SVGAGI. This CDR3 is built from 15 residues. V shed 8 bases, J shed 4 bases, and the junction held 8 bases outside the gene matches. The chain's CDR3 is CASPERGGPYNEQFF. The CDR3 DNA reads TGTGCCAGCCCCGAGCGGGGGGGCCCGTACAATGAGCAGTTCTTC.

This clone appeared a few times. The sample contains more than one DNA sequence encoding this CDR3. The chain uses TRBV4-2 and TRBJ2-7, with 8 bases lining up with TRBD2. From germline, CDR1 is LGHNA and CDR2 YNFKEQ. V was pared by 0 bases and J by 2 bases, with 6 bases of the junction left unmatched. This CDR3 has 16 amino acids. CDR3 region: CASSQDPSGGPYEQYF. The DNA for the CDR3 is TGTGCCAGCAGCCAAGACCCCAGCGGGGGTCCCTACGAGCAGTACTTC.

The chain couples TRBV5-1 to TRBJ1-1, with a possible D match to TRBD1 (5 bases). Trimming removed 0 bases at V and 2 bases at J, with 11 bases between. This CDR3 is 15 amino acids long. Germline V gene lookup returns CDR1 SGHRS and CDR2 YFSETQ. CDR3 sequence: CASSLGRVTNTEAFF. The CDR3 DNA follows: TGCGCCAGCAGCTTGGGCAGGGTAACCAACACTGAAGCTTTCTTT.

The V call is TRBV9, the J call TRBJ1-5; D gene uncertain. The germline CDR1 and CDR2 sequences are SGDLS and YYNGEE. V lost 0 bases and J lost 4, with 8 bases in between. The CDR3 length is 14 residues. The CDR3 reads CASSVGLVNQPQHF. The CDR3 nucleotides read TGTGCCAGCAGCGTAGGACTGGTAAATCAGCCCCAGCATTTT.

V usage is TRBV10-3 and J usage is TRBJ1-2, with 10 bases matching TRBD1. Per the germline V gene, CDR1 is ENHRY and CDR2 is SYGVKD. The ends lost 4 bases at V and 4 bases at J; junction bases unmatched: 3. There are 14 residues in the CDR3. The CDR3 sequence is CAISGGQGVYGYTF. CDR3 sequence (DNA): TGTGCCATCAGTGGAGGACAGGGGGTCTATGGCTACACCTTC.

This clone was counted between two and nine times. The chain is built from TRBV2 and TRBJ1-3; D may be TRBD1 (5 bases). The CDR3 has 18 amino acids. Germline CDR1 SNHLY, CDR2 FYNNEI. Between the trimmed V and J ends, which lost 2 bases and 0 bases, there was a span of 17 bases. The CDR3 nucleotides are TGTGCCAGCAGTGAACCGCCAGGGTTTCATTTCTCTGGAAACACCATATATTTT. It yields the protein CASSEPPGFHFSGNTIYF.

The table lists this clone with a few counts. This sequence joins TRBV6-1 and TRBJ1-5; weak D call: TRBD1 (5 bases). The germline V gene has CDR1 MNHNS and CDR2 SASEGT. Trimming took 2 bases from V and 8 from J, leaving 16 bases between them. This CDR3 contains 15 residues. The CDR3 is CASSESPQAREPQHF. In DNA, the CDR3 is TGTGCCAGCAGTGAAAGCCCGCAAGCCAGGGAGCCCCAGCATTTT.